This record concerns one T cell receptor beta chain sequence. As yet, its antigen is unknown. Produced via immunoSEQ multiplex PCR; TCRdb's table is partial and in-frame only. This table holds about 1.5 million clones, 95% to 99% found once. This entry comes from a study of shared clonotypes between healthy human individuals. Study-level background: Every donor yielded three CD4 naive, three CD4 memory, two CD8 naive and one CD8 memory plate.

Among the donors, all were Caucasian adults who lived in Nashville, Tennessee. V lost 8 bases and J lost 6, with 14 bases in between. CDR3 size: 12 residues. Per the germline V gene, CDR1 is SNHLY and CDR2 is FYNNEI. Findings and caveats of the study: Generation probabilities were higher for clonotypes shared across all four sorted-subset donors than for unshared ones.

Sequencing input: naive CD4+ T cells sorted from blood. The subset denotes: CD45RA+ positively selected. The sequence was obtained from a man aged 30-40 years in good health. This rearrangement joins TRBV2 to TRBJ2-7, with no clear D. CDR3 bases: TGTGCCAGCCCCCGCCTAGTTCGCGAGCAGTACTTC. Its protein product is CASPRLVREQYF.